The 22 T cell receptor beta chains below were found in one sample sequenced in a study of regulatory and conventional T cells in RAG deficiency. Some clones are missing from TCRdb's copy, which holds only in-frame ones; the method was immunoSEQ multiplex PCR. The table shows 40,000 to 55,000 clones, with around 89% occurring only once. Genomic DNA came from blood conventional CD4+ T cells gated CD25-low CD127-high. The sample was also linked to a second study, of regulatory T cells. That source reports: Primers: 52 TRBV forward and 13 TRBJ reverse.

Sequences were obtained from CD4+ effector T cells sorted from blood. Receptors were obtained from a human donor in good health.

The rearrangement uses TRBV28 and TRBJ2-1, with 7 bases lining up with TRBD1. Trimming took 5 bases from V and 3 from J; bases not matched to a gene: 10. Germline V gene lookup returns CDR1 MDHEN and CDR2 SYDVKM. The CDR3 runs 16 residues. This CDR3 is CASSLGKGAFYNEQFF. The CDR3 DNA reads TGTGCCAGCAGTCTGGGGAAGGGGGCGTTCTACAATGAGCAGTTCTTC.

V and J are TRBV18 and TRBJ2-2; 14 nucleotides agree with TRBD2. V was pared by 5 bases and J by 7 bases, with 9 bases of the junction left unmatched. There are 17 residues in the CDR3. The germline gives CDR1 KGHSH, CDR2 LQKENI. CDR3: CASSSTGTSGRVGELFF. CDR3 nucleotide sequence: TGTGCCAGCTCATCGACCGGGACTAGCGGGAGAGTCGGGGAGCTGTTTTTT. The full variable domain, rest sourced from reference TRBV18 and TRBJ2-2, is NAGVMQNPRHLVRRRGQEARLRCSPMKGHSHVYWYRQLPEEGLKFMVYLQKENIIDESGMPKERFSAEFPKEGPSILRIQQVVRGDSAAYFCASSSTGTSGRVGELFFGEGSRLTVL.

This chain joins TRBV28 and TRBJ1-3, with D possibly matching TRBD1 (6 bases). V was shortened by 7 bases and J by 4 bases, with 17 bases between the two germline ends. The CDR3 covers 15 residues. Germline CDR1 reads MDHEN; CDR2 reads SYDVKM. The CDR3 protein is CASTNPPRGGNTIYF. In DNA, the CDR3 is TGTGCCAGCACCAACCCCCCCAGGGGAGGAAACACCATATATTTT.

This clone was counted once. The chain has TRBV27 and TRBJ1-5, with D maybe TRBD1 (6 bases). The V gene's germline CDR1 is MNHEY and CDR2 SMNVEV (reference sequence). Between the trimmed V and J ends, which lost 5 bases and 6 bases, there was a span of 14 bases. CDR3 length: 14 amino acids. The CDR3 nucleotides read TGTGCCAGCAGTCCACAAACAGGGAGTCAGCCCCAGCATTTT. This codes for CASSPQTGSQPQHF.

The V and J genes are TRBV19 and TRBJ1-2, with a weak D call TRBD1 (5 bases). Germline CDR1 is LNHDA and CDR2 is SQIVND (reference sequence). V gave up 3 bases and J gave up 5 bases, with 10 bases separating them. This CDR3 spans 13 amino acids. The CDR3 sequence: CASSMAGFYGYTF. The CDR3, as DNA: TGTGCCAGTAGTATGGCAGGGTTTTATGGCTACACCTTC.

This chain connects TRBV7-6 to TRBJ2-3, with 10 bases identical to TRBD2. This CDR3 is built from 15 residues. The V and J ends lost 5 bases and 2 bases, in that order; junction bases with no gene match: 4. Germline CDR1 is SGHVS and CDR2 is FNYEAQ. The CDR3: CASSRGLAVTDTQYF. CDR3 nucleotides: TGTGCCAGCAGCCGTGGACTAGCGGTCACAGATACGCAGTATTTT.

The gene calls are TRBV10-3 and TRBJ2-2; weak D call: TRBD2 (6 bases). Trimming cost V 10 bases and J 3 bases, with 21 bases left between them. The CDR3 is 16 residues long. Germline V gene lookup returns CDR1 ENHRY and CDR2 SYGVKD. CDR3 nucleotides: TGTGCCACATCGGGGCGGGGTCAAGCTTACACCGGGGAGCTGTTTTTT. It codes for CATSGRGQAYTGELFF.

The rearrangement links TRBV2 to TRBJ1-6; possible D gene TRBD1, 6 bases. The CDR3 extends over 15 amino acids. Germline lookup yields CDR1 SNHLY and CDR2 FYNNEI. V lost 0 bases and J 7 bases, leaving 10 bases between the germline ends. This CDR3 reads CASSEAGTRNSPLHF. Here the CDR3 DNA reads TGTGCCAGCAGTGAAGCTGGGACACGGAATTCACCCCTCCACTTT.

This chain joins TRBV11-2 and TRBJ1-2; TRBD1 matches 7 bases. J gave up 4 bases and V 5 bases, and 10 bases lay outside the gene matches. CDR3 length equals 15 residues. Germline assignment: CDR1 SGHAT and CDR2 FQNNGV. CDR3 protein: CASSPQVGTAYGYTF. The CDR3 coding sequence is TGTGCCAGCAGCCCCCAGGTGGGGACAGCCTATGGCTACACCTTC.

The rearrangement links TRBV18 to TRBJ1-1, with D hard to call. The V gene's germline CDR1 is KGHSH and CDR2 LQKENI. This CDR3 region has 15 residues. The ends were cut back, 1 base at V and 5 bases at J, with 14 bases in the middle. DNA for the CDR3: TGTGCCAGCTCACCACGGACTACTTCGGGGACTGAAGCTTTCTTT. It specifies CASSPRTTSGTEAFF.

CDR3 DNA: TGTGCCAGCAGTTACTCATCTAGCACTGAAGCTTTCTTT. Protein sequence: CASSYSSSTEAFF. The rearrangement uses TRBV6-6 and TRBJ1-1; D is uncertain. The CDR3 totals 13 residues. Germline V gene data show CDR1 as MNHNY and CDR2 as SVGAGI (reference sequence). The V gene lost 0 bases and the J gene lost 4 bases, with 6 bases spanning the gap.

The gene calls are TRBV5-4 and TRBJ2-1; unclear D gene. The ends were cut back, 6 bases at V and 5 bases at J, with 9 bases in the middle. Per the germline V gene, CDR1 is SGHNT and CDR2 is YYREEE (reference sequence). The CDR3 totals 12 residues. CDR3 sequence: CASNNVHNEQFF. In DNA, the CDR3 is TGTGCCAGCAACAATGTACACAATGAGCAGTTCTTC.

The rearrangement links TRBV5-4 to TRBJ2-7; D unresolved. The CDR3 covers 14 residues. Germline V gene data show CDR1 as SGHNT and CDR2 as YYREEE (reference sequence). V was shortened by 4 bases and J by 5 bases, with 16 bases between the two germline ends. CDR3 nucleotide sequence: TGTGCCAGCAGCCTGAACCACGCCCCGCACGAGCAGTACTTC. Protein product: CASSLNHAPHEQYF.

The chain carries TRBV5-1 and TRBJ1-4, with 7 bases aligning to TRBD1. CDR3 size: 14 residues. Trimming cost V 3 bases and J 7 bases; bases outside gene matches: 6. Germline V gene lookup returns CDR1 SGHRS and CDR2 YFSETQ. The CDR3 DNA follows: TGCGCCAGCAGCTGGAGACAGGGTGGTGAAAAACTGTTTTTT. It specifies CASSWRQGGEKLFF.

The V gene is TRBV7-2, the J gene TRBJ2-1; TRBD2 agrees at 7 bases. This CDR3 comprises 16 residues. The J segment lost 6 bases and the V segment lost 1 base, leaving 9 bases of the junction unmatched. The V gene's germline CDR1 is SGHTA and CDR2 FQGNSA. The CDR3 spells CASSLGSAGLRNEQFF. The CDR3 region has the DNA TGTGCCAGCAGCTTAGGATCAGCGGGACTACGCAATGAGCAGTTCTTC. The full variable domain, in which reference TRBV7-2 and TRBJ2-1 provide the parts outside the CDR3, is GAGVSQSPSNKVTEKGKDVELRCDPISGHTALYWYRQSLGQGLEFLIYFQGNSAPDKSGLPSDRFSAERTGGSVSTLTIQRTQQEDSAVYLCASSLGSAGLRNEQFFGPGTRLTVL.

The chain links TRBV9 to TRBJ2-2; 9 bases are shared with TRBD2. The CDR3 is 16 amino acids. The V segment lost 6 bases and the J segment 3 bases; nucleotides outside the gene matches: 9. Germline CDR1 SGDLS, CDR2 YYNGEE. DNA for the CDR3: TGTGCCAGCACTCCCCCTAGCGGGGAATACACCGGGGAGCTGTTTTTT. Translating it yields CASTPPSGEYTGELFF.

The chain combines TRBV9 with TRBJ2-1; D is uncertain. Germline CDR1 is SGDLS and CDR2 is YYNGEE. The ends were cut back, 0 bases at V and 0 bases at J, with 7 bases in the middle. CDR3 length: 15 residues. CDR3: CASSVGPTSYNEQFF. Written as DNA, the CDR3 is TGTGCCAGCAGCGTAGGACCGACCTCCTACAATGAGCAGTTCTTC.

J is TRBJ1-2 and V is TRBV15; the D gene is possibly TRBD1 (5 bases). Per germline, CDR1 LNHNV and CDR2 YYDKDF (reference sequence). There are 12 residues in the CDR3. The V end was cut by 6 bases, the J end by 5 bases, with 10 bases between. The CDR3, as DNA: TGTGCCACCAGTACAGGTCGGTATGGCTACACCTTC. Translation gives CATSTGRYGYTF.

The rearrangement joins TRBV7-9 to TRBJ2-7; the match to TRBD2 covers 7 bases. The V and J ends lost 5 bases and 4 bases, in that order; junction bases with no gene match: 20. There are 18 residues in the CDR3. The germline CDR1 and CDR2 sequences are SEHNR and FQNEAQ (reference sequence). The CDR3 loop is CASSASWGAGVAVYEQYF. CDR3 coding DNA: TGTGCCAGCAGCGCGTCGTGGGGTGCGGGAGTTGCGGTATACGAGCAGTACTTC.

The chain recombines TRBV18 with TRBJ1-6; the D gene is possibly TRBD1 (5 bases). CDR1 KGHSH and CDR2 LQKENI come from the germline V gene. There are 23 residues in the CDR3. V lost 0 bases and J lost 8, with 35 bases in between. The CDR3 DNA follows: TGTGCCAGCTCACCACCCGGCAGGGTGGATTATTGGGACGGGGCGCGGCGATATTCACCCCTCCACTTT. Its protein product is CASSPPGRVDYWDGARRYSPLHF.

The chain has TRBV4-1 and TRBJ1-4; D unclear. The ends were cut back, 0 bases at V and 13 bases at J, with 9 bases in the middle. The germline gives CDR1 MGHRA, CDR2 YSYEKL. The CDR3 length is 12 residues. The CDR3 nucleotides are TGCGCCAGCAGCCAAGATTTGACGAGACTGTTTTTT. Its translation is CASSQDLTRLFF.

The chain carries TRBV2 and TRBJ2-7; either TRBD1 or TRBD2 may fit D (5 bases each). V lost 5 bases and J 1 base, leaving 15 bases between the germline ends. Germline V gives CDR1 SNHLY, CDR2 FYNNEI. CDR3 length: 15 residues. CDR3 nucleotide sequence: TGTGCCAGCAGTAAGCTGGGGGACCCATCCTACGAGCAGTACTTC. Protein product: CASSKLGDPSYEQYF.